This T cell receptor beta chain stems from a study of molecular identifiers for immune sequencing clone quantification. CDR1 and CDR2 from the germline V gene are ENHRY and SYGVKD. The CDR3 extends over 15 amino acids. Previously described methods and listed TCR primers were used for bulk TCR libraries. TCRdb used MiXCR to reprocess the PCR reads, holding one entry per CDR3 protein. This sample has about half a million distinct CDR3 sequences, with 20% to 25% found just once. Comment on this clonotype: A much larger clone differs by one base, so this may be a read error.

Source material: naive CD8+ T cells from blood, with Jurkat cell RNA spiked in. Subset defined: FACS-sorted CD8+CD4-CCR7+CD45RA+ naive T cells. This TCR derives from a human donor in good health. Some libraries in this study had Jurkat cell RNA spiked in. This chain uses TRBV10-3 with TRBJ2-3; unclear D gene. CDR3 amino acids: CATSESWQDTDTQYF. The CDR3 coding sequence is TGTGCCACCAGTGAGTCGTGGCAGGACACAGATACGCAGTATTTT.